This T cell receptor (beta chain) stems from a study of early T cells in non-severe SARS-CoV-2 infection. TCRdb used MiXCR to reprocess the 5' RACE reads, holding one entry per CDR3 protein. The sample has 85,000 to 100,000 distinct CDR3 sequences, 11% seen once. Source: whole blood, taken at baseline. The sequence was collected from an adult who was a healthcare worker with PCR-confirmed SARS-CoV-2 infection or an uninfected control (not recorded which).

The CDR3 sequence is CSASRNRGLMNTEAFF. The DNA of the CDR3 is TGCAGTGCTAGTAGGAACAGGGGCCTTATGAACACTGAAGCTTTCTTT. This chain links TRBV20-1 with TRBJ1-1, with 7 positions matching TRBD1. The V gene end was trimmed by 3 bases and the J gene end by 0 bases; junction bases not matched to a gene: 10. CDR3 length: 16 residues. Germline V lookup: CDR1 DFQATT, CDR2 SNEGSKA (reference sequence).